The clone carrying this TCR beta chain was recorded once. TCRdb's table, derived via immunoSEQ multiplex PCR, lists solely in-frame clones and lacks some. The sample carries some 100,000 clones, just under 95% recorded once. The sample is drawn from a study of blood T cell repertoires in COVID-19. The receptor was derived from a man aged 70 or older with acute or convalescent COVID-19. The sequenced sample consisted of peripheral blood.

Here the CDR3 reads CASSFYNQPGTSGGQTQYF. CDR3 in DNA: TGCGCCAGCAGCTTCTACAATCAACCTGGGACTAGCGGGGGGCAGACCCAGTACTTC. The chain carries TRBV5-1 and TRBJ2-5, with 15 bases fitting TRBD2. The CDR3 is made up of 19 amino acids. The trim removed 2 bases at V and 6 bases at J, leaving 14 bases unmatched. Germline CDR1 reads SGHRS; CDR2 reads YFSETQ.